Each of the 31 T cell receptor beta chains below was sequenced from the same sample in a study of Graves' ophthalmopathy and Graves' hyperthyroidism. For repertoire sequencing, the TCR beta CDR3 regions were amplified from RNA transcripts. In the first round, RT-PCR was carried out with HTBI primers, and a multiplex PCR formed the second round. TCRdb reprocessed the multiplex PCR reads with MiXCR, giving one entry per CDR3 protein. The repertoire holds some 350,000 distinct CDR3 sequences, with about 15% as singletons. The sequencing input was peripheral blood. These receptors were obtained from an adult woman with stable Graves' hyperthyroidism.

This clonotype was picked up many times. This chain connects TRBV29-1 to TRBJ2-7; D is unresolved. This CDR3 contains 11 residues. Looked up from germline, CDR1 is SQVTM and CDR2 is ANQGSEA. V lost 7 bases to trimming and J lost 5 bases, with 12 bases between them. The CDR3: CSGLWFDEQYF. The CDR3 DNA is TGCAGCGGGTTGTGGTTCGACGAGCAGTACTTC.

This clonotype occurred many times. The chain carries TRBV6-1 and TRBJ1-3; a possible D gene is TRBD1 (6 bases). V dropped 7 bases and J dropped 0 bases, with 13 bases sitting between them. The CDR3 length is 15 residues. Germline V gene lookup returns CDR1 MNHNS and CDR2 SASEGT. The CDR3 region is CASIVQGTSGNTIYF. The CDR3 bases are TGTGCCAGCATAGTTCAGGGGACCTCTGGAAACACCATATATTTT.

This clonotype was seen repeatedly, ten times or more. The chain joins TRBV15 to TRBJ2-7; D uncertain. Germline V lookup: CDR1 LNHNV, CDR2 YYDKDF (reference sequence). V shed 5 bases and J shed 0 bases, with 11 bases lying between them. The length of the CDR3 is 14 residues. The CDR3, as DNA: TGTGCCACCAGCTGGGGTCATAGCTCCTACGAGCAGTACTTC. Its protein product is CATSWGHSSYEQYF.

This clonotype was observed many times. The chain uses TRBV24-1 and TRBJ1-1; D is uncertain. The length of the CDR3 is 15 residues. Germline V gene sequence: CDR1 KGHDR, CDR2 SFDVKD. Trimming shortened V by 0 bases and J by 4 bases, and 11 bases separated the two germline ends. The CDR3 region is CATSDLGLASTEAFF. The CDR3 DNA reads TGTGCCACCAGTGATTTGGGTCTAGCGAGCACTGAAGCTTTCTTT.

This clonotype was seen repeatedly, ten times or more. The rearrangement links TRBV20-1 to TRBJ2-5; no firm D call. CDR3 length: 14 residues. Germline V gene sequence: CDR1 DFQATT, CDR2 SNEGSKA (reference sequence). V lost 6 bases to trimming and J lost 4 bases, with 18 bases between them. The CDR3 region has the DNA TGCAGTGCCCCCCCGAGGACGGACGGAGAGACCCAGTACTTC. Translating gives CSAPPRTDGETQYF.

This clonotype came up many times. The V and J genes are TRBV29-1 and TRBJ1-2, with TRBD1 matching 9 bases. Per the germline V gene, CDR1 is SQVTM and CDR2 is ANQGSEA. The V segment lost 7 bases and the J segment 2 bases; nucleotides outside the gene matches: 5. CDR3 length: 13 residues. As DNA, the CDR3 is TGCAGCGACGCCGGGACAGGGAACTATGGCTACACCTTC. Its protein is CSDAGTGNYGYTF.

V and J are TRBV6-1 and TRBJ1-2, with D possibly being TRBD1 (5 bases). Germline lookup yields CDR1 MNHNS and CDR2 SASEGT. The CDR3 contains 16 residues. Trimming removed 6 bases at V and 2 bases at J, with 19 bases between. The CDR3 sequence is CASRNLGGTANYGYTF. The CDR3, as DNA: TGTGCCAGCAGAAACCTCGGAGGGACGGCAAACTATGGCTACACCTTC.

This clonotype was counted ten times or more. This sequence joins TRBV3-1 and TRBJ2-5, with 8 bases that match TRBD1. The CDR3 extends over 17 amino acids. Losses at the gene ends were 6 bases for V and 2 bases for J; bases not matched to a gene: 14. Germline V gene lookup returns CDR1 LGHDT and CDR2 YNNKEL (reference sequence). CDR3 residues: CASSPLQGAGKQETQYF. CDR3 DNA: TGTGCCAGCAGTCCGCTCCAGGGGGCTGGGAAACAAGAGACCCAGTACTTC.

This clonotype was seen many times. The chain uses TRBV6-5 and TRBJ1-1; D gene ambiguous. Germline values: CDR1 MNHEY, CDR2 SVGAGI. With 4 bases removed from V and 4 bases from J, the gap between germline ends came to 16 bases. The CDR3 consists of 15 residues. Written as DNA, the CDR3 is TGTGCCAGCAGTTGTTTAGGATATGGGTGCACTGAAGCTTTCTTT. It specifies CASSCLGYGCTEAFF.

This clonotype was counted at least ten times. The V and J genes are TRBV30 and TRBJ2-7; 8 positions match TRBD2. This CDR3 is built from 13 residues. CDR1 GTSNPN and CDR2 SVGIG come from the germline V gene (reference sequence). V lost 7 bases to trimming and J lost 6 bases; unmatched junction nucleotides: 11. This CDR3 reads CALRTSRASEQYF. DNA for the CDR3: TGTGCCTTGCGGACTAGCAGAGCGTCCGAGCAGTACTTC.

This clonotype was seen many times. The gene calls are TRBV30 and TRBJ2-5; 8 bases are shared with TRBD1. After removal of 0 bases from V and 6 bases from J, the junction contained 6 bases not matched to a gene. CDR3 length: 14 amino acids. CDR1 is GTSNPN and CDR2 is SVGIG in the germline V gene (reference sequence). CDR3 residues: CAWSVGQGRQTQYF. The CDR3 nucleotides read TGTGCCTGGAGTGTCGGACAGGGACGGCAGACCCAGTACTTC.

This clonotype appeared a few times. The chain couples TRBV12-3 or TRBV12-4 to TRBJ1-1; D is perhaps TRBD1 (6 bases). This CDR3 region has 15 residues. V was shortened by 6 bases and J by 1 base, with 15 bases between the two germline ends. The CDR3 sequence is CASRPEQGWNTEAFF. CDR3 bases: TGTGCCAGCAGACCCGAACAGGGATGGAACACTGAAGCTTTCTTT.

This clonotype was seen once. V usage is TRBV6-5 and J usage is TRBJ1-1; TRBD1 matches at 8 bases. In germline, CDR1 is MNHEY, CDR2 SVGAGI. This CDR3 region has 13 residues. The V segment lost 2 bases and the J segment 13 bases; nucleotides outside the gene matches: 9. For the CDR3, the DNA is TGTGCCAGCAGTTACAGAAGGGGGGACAGGCTTTTCTTT. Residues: CASSYRRGDRLFF.

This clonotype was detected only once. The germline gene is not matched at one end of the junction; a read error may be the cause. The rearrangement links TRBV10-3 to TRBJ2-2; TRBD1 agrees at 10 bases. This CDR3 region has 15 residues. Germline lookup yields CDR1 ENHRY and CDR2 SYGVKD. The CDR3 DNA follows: TGTGCCATCAGTGAGCCGGGACAGGGGATCGGGGAGCTGTGTTTT. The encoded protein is CAISEPGQGIGELCF.

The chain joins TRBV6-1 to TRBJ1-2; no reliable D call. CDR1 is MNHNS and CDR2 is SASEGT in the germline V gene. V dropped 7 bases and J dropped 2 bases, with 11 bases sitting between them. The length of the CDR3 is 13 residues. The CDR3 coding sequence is TGTGCCAGCAATCTTGGACGGAACTATGGCTACACCTTC. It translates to CASNLGRNYGYTF.

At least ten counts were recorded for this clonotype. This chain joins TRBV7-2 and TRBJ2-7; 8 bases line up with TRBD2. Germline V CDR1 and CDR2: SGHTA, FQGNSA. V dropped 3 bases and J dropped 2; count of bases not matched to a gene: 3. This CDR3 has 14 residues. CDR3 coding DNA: TGTGCCAGCAGCTTCCCGGGACTAGCCTACGAGCAGTACTTC. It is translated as CASSFPGLAYEQYF. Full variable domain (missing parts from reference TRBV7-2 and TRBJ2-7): GAGVSQSPSNKVTEKGKDVELRCDPISGHTALYWYRQSLGQGLEFLIYFQGNSAPDKSGLPSDRFSAERTGGSVSTLTIQRTQQEDSAVYLCASSFPGLAYEQYFGPGTRLTVT.

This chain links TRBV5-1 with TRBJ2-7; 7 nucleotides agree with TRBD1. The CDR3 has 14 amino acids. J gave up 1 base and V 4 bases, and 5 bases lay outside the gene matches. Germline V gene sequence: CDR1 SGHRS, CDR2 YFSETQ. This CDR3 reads CASSTAGGSYEQYF. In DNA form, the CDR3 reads TGCGCCAGCAGCACGGCAGGGGGTTCCTACGAGCAGTACTTC. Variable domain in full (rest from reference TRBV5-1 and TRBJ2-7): KAGVTQTPRYLIKTRGQQVTLSCSPISGHRSVSWYQQTPGQGLQFLFEYFSETQRNKGNFPGRFSGRQFSNSRSEMNVSTLELGDSALYLCASSTAGGSYEQYFGPGTRLTVT.

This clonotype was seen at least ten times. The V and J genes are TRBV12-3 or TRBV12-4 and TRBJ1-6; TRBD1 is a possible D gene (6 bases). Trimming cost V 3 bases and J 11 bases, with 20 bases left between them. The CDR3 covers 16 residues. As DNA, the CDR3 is TGTGCCAGCAGTTTTTCAGCGGACAGTCGGGGCCCACCCCTCCACTTT. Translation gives CASSFSADSRGPPLHF.

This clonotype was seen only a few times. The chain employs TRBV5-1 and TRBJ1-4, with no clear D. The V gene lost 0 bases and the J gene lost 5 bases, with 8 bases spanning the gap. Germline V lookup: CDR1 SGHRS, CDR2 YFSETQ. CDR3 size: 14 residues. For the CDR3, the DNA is TGCGCCAGCAGCTTGGAGACGGGAAATGAAAAACTGTTTTTT. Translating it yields CASSLETGNEKLFF.

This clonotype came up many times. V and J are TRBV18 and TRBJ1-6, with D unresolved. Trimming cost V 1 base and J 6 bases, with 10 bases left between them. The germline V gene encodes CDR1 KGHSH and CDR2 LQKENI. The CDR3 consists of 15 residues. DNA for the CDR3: TGTGCCAGCTCACCACGAAACGGGCTTAATTCACCCCTCCACTTT. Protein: CASSPRNGLNSPLHF.

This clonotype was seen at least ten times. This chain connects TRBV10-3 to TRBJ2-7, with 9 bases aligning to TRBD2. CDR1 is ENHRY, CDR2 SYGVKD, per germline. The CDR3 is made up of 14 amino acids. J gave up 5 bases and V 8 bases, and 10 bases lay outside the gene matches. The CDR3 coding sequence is TGTGCCATCCGCATTTCTAGCGGGACAAACGAGCAGTACTTC. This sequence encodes CAIRISSGTNEQYF.

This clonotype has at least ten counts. The CDR3 coding sequence is TGTGCCAGCATTACTCCCTACAGGGGAAGTTCCTACGAGCAGTACTTC. This gives the protein CASITPYRGSSYEQYF. The V call is TRBV6-2 or TRBV6-3, the J call TRBJ2-7; 7 positions agree with TRBD1. This CDR3 comprises 16 residues. Germline values: CDR1 MNHEY, CDR2 SVGEGT. Unmatched junction bases numbered 13, after V lost 7 bases and J lost 1 base.

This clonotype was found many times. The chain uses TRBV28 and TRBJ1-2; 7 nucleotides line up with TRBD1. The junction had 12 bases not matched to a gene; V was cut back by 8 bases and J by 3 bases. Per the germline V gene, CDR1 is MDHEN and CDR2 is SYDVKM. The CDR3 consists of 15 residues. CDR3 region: CASQEAGQRDYGYTF. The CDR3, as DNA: TGTGCCAGCCAGGAGGCGGGACAGAGGGACTATGGCTACACCTTC.

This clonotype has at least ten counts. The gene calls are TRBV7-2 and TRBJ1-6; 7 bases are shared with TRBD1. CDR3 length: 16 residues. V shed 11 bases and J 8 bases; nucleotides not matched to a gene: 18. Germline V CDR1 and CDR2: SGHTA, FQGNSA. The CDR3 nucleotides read TGTGCCGCAAAAAGGGACAGAGGGGACCAATATTCACCCCTCCACTTT. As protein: CAAKRDRGDQYSPLHF.

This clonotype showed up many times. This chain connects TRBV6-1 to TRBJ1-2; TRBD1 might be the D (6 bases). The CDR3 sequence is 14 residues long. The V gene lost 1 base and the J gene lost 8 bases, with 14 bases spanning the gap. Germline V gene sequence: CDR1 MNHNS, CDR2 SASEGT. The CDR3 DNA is TGTGCCAGCAGTGAAGGATACAGGGCGGACGGCTACACCTTC. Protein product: CASSEGYRADGYTF.

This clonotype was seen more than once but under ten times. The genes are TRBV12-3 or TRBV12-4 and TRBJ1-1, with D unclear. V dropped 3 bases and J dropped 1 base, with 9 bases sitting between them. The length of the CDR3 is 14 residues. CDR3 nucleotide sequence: TGTGCCAGCAGTTTCAGACGGAGGAACACTGAAGCTTTCTTT. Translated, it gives CASSFRRRNTEAFF.

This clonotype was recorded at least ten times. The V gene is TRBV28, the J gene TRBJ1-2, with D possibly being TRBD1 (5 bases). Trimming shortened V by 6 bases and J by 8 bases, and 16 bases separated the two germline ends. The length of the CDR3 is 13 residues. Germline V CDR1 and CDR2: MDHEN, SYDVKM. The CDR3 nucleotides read TGTGCCAGCAGCCCGTCAACAGGAAGGGGCTACACCTTC. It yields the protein CASSPSTGRGYTF.

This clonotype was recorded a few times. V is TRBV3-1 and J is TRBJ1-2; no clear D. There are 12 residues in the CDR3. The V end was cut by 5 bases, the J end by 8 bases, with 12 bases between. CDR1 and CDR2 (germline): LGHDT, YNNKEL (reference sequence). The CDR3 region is CASSNEGYGYTF. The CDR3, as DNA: TGTGCCAGCAGCAACGAAGGATACGGCTACACCTTC.

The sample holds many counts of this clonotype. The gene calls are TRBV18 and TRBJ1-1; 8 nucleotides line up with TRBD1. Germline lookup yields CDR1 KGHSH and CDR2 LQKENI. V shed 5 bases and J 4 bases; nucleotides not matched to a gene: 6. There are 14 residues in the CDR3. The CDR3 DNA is TGTGCCAGCTCAATCCAGGGGGCGGCCACTGAAGCTTTCTTT. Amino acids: CASSIQGAATEAFF.

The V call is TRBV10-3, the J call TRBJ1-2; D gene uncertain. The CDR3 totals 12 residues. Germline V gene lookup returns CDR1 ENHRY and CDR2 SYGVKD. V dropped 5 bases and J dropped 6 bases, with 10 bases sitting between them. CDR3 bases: TGTGCCATCAGTTTCGAGGATGATGGCTACACCTTC. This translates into CAISFEDDGYTF.

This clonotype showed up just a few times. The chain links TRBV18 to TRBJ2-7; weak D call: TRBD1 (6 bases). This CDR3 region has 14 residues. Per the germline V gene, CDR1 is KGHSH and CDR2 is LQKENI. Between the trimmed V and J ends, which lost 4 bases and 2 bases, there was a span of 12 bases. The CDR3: CASSRPGQPYEQYF. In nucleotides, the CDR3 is TGTGCCAGCTCACGCCCGGGACAACCCTACGAGCAGTACTTC.